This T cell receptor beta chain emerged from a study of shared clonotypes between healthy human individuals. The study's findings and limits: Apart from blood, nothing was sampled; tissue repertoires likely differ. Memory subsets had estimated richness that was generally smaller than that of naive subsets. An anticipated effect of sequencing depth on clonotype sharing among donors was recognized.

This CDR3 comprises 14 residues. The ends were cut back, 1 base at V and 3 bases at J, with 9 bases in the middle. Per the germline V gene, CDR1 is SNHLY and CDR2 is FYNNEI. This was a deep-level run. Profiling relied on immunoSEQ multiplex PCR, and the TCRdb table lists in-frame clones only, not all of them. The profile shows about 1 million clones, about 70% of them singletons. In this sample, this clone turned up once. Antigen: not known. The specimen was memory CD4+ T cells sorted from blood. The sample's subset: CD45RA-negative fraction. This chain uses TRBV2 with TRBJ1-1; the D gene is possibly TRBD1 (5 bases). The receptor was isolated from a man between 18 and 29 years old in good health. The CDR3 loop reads CASSEGGGDTEAFF. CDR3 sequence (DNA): TGTGCCAGCAGTGAAGGTGGAGGGGACACTGAAGCTTTCTTT.